This T cell receptor beta chain was recovered during a study of shared T cell receptors in the human thymus. Measured with immunoSEQ multiplex PCR; TCRdb has only the in-frame clones, and not every one. The sample has more than 550,000 clones; around 87% are singletons. Germline CDR1 reads SGHNT; CDR2 reads YENEEA. This CDR3 is 15 amino acids long. The germline V and J ends were trimmed by 1 base and 7 bases, with 14 bases remaining between them. The same sample was also used in a study of human thymus T cells. As reported in that work: Donation came from healthy Finnish infants having corrective surgery for congenital heart defects. Thymus tissue for the work was resected from patients undergoing corrective heart surgery. Thymic and blood repertoires appeared to carry a bias in their V and J gene usage. Thymic repertoires from unrelated individuals overlapped highly, related research reported.

This clonotype was sampled from a boy under two years old with a congenital heart defect. Sequencing was performed on thymocytes. The J gene is TRBJ2-1, the V gene TRBV11-3; D is undetermined. CDR3 sequence (DNA): TGTGCCAGCAGCTTAGCTGTAGGCGGTACTAATGAGCAGTTCTTC. Translation gives CASSLAVGGTNEQFF.